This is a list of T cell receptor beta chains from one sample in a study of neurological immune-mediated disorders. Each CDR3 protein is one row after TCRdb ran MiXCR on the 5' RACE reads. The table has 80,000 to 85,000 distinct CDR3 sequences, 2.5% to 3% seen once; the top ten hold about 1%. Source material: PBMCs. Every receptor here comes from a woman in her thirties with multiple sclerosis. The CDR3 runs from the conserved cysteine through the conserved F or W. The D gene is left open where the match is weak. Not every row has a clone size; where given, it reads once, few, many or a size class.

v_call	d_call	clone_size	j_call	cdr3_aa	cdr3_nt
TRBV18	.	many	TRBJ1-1	CASSPLGELEAFF	TGTGCCAGCTCACCTTTAGGGGAGCTCGAAGCTTTCTTT
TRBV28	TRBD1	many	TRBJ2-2	CASSRPGTGIGELFF	TGTGCCAGCAGCCGTCCCGGGACAGGGATCGGGGAGCTGTTTTTT
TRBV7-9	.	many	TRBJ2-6	CASSLVAGANVLTF	TGTGCCAGCAGCTTGGTAGCTGGGGCCAACGTCCTGACTTTC
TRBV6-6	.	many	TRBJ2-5	CASSRPEETQYF	TGTGCCAGCAGCCGGCCCGAAGAGACCCAGTACTTC
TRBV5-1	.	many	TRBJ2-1	CASSLVVGQDNEQFF	TGCGCCAGCAGCTTGGTGGTAGGACAAGATAATGAGCAGTTCTTC
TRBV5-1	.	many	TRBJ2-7	CASKVGDEQYF	TGCGCCAGCAAGGTAGGCGACGAGCAGTACTTC
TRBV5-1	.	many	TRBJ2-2	CASSPGELFF	TGCGCCAGCAGTCCCGGGGAGCTGTTTTTT
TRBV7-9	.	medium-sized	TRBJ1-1	CASSPEEVTEAFF	TGTGCCAGCAGCCCCGAGGAGGTCACTGAAGCTTTCTTT
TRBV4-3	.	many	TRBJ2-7	CASSQEYPGSCFF	TGCGCCAGCAGCCAGGAGTACCCGGGATCCTGTTTCTTC
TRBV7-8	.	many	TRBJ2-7	CASRHRATYEQYF	TGTGCCAGCCGCCACCGGGCAACGTACGAGCAGTACTTC
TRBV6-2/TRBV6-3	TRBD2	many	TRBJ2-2	CASRPRGLAGGSNTGELFF	TGTGCCAGCCGACCTAGAGGGTTAGCGGGGGGATCGAACACCGGGGAGCTGTTTTTT
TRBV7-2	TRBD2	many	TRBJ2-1	CASRGLGGRSYNEQFF	TGTGCCAGCAGGGGTCTCGGGGGGAGGTCTTACAATGAGCAGTTCTTC
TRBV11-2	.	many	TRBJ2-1	CASSLVGRGSEQFF	TGTGCCAGCAGCTTAGTTGGCCGGGGCAGCGAGCAGTTCTTC
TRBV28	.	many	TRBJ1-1	CASSPHTTSSTEAFF	TGTGCCAGCAGTCCCCATACCACCTCATCGACTGAAGCTTTCTTT
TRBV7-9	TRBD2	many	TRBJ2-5	CASSPRGLGSETQYF	TGTGCCAGCAGCCCTCGAGGACTAGGGTCAGAGACCCAGTACTTC
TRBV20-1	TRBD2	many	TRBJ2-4	CSAVSAAGKNIQYF	TGCAGTGCTGTTTCGGCAGCGGGGAAAAACATTCAGTACTTC
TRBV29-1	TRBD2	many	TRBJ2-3	CRVAGGPGDTQYF	TGCAGGGTAGCGGGAGGGCCCGGGGATACGCAGTATTTT
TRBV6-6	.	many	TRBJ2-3	CASRSVGAVADTQYF	TGTGCCAGCAGGTCAGTAGGGGCCGTCGCAGATACGCAGTATTTT
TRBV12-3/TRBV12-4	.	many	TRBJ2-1	CASSPPVAGLYNEQFF	TGTGCCAGCAGTCCGCCGGTTGCCGGACTTTACAATGAGCAGTTCTTC
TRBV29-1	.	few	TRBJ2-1	CSVEDLADEQFF	TGCAGCGTTGAAGATTTAGCGGATGAGCAGTTCTTC
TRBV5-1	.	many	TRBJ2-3	CASSFATDTDTQYF	TGCGCCAGCAGCTTTGCGACTGACACAGATACGCAGTATTTT
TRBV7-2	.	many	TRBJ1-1	CASSLDPGSSEAFF	TGTGCCAGCAGCTTAGATCCGGGCTCATCTGAAGCTTTCTTT
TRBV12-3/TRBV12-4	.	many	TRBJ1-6	CASSLFERPPLHF	TGTGCCAGCAGTTTATTCGAGCGTCCACCCCTCCACTTT
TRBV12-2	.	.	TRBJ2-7	CASRRRRGPSYEQYF	TGTGCAAGTCGCCGTCGGCGGGGACCCTCCTACGAGCAGTACTTC
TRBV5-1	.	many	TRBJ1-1	CASSLEPGQNAEAFF	TGCGCCAGCAGCCTGGAACCCGGCCAGAACGCTGAAGCTTTCTTT
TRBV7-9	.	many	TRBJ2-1	CASSLVGHHEQFF	TGTGCCAGCAGCTTAGTTGGACATCATGAGCAGTTCTTC
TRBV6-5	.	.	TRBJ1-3	CASSLFAPRGAGNTIYF	TGTGCCAGCAGCCTCTTCGCCCCACGGGGCGCTGGAAACACCATATATTTT
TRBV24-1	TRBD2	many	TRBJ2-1	CATSDSLAGDKYEQFF	TGTGCCACCAGTGACTCCCTAGCGGGAGATAAGTATGAGCAGTTCTTC
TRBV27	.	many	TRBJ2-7	CASSLTQARSYEQYF	TGTGCCAGCAGTTTAACACAGGCCCGCTCCTACGAGCAGTACTTC
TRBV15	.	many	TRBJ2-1	CATSRDSGVYNEQFF	TGTGCCACCAGCAGAGATAGTGGGGTCTACAATGAGCAGTTCTTC
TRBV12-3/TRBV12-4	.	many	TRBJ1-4	CASSPGITNEKLFF	TGTGCCAGCAGTCCGGGGATAACTAATGAAAAACTGTTTTTT
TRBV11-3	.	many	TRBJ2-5	CASSLNWQETQYF	TGTGCCAGCAGCTTAAACTGGCAAGAGACCCAGTACTTC
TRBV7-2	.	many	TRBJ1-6	CASSFSVGNSPLHF	TGTGCCAGCAGCTTTTCTGTGGGTAATTCACCCCTCCACTTT
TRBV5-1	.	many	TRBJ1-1	CASSLGEAGTEAFF	TGCGCCAGCAGCTTGGGGGAGGCTGGCACTGAAGCTTTCTTT
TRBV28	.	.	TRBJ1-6	CASSFRFSPPHF	TGTGCCAGCAGTTTTAGGTTCTCACCCCCCCACTTT
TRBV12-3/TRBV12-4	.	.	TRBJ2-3	CASSRRSTDTQYF	TGTGCCAGCAGTCGGAGAAGCACAGATACGCAGTATTTT
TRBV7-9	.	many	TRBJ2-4	CASSLQDIQYF	TGTGCCAGCAGCTTACAGGACATTCAGTACTTC
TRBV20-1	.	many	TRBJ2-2	CSARVGAGAATGELFF	TGCAGTGCCCGGGTCGGTGCGGGGGCGGCCACCGGGGAGCTGTTTTTT
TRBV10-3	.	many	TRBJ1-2	CAISEGSNYGYTF	TGTGCCATCAGTGAGGGGAGTAACTATGGCTACACCTTC
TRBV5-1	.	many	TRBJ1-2	CASSFGPGGYGYTF	TGCGCCAGCAGCTTCGGACCAGGAGGCTATGGCTACACCTTC
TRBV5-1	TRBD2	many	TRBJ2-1	CASSRLADNEQFF	TGCGCCAGCAGCCGTCTAGCGGACAATGAGCAGTTCTTC
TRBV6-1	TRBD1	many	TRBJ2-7	CASSGTGFSYEQYF	TGTGCCAGCAGTGGGACAGGGTTCAGCTACGAGCAGTACTTC
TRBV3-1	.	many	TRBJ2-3	CASGPPGTDTQYF	TGTGCCTCAGGCCCTCCTGGCACAGATACGCAGTATTTT
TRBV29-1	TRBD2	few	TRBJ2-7	CSARSGRSSYEQYF	TGCAGCGCACGTAGCGGGAGGAGCTCCTACGAGCAGTACTTC
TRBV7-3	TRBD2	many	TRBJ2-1	CASSLTPGGPFYEQFF	TGTGCCAGCAGCTTAACACCGGGAGGGCCTTTCTATGAGCAGTTCTTC
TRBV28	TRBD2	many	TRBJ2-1	CASSTTSGSIDEQFF	TGTGCCAGCAGTACAACTAGCGGGAGTATCGATGAGCAGTTCTTC
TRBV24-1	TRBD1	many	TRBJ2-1	CATSEVPGQGSYNEQFF	TGTGCCACCAGTGAAGTACCGGGACAGGGTTCCTACAATGAGCAGTTCTTC
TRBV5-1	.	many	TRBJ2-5	CASSLTQETQYF	TGCGCCAGCAGCTTAACCCAAGAGACCCAGTACTTC
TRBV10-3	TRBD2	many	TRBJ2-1	CAIRVSGSSYNEQFF	TGTGCCATCAGAGTTAGCGGGAGCTCCTACAATGAGCAGTTCTTC
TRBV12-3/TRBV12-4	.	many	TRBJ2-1	CASNNGFYNEQFF	TGTGCCAGCAACAACGGATTCTACAATGAGCAGTTCTTC
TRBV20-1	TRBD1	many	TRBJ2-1	CSARRRRTGGINEQFF	TGCAGTGCTAGAAGAAGACGGACAGGGGGAATCAATGAGCAGTTCTTC
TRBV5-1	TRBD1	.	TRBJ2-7	CASSLGDRTSYEQYF	TGCGCCAGCAGCTTGGGGGACAGGACTTCCTACGAGCAGTACTTC
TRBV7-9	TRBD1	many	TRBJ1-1	CASSFNRGSSTEAFF	TGTGCCAGCAGCTTCAACAGGGGGTCAAGCACTGAAGCTTTCTTT